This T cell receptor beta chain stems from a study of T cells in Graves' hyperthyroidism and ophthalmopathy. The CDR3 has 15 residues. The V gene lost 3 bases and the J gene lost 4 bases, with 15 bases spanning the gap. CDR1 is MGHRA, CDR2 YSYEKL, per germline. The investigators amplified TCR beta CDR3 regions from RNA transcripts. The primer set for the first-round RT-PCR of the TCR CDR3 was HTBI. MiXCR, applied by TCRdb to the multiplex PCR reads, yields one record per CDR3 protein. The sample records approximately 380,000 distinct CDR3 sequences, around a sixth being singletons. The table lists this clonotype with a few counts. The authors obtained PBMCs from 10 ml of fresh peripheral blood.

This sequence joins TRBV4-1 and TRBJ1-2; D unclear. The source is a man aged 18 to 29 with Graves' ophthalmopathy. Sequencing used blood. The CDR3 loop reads CASSQTVQVAYGYTF. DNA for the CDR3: TGCGCCAGCAGCCAGACCGTTCAGGTGGCCTATGGCTACACCTTC.